This entry lists 13 T cell receptor beta chains sequenced from one sample in a study of blood T cell repertoires in COVID-19. Produced via immunoSEQ multiplex PCR; TCRdb's table is partial and in-frame only. The sample records 150,000 to 200,000 clones, about 92% being singletons. Sequences were obtained from peripheral blood. These receptors all come from a man in his thirties or forties with COVID-19, enrolled during active disease.

This sequence joins TRBV7-9 and TRBJ1-6; D not resolved. The CDR3 loop spans 15 amino acids. V shed 6 bases and J shed 6 bases, with 15 bases lying between them. Germline V gene data show CDR1 as SEHNR and CDR2 as FQNEAQ (reference sequence). The CDR3 region has the DNA TGTGCCAGCAGGCGGATCGGACTGATTAATTCACCCCTCCACTTT. As protein: CASRRIGLINSPLHF.

This chain joins TRBV11-2 and TRBJ2-7; 10 bases are a match to TRBD1. The CDR3 has 16 residues. Per germline, CDR1 SGHAT and CDR2 FQNNGV. V dropped 4 bases and J dropped 4; count of bases not matched to a gene: 10. The CDR3 DNA sequence: TGTGCCAGCAGCTCCCGGACAGGGGGACGACGGTACGAGCAGTACTTC. Translated: CASSSRTGGRRYEQYF.

Concerning this clone itself: At one end, the junction sequence differs from germline, possibly due to a read error. The rearrangement uses TRBV2 and TRBJ1-1; a weak D match, TRBD1 (6 bases). Germline lookup yields CDR1 SNHLY and CDR2 FYNNEI. The CDR3 runs to 11 residues. CDR3 residues: CASSEALRQVF. CDR3 sequence (DNA): TGTGCCAGCAGTGAAGCGCTTCGACAGGTCTTT.

This clone is a singleton in its sample. CDR3 in DNA: TGCGCCAGCAGCCAACGTTGGCAGGGCGAGGTCGGGGAGCTGTTTTTT. Its protein is CASSQRWQGEVGELFF. The chain carries TRBV4-1 and TRBJ2-2; TRBD1 is a possible D gene (5 bases). The CDR3 covers 16 residues. V was cut by 2 bases and J by 7 bases, with 17 bases left in between. Germline V gene lookup returns CDR1 MGHRA and CDR2 YSYEKL.

This clone occurred once. This rearrangement joins TRBV6-2 or TRBV6-3 to TRBJ2-5; D is possibly TRBD2 (5 bases). CDR3 size: 17 residues. The V gene lost 1 base and the J gene lost 1 base, with 16 bases spanning the gap. Per the germline V gene, CDR1 is MNHEY and CDR2 is SVGEGT. CDR3 protein: CASSYFIGVSIQETQYF. The CDR3 coding sequence is TGTGCCAGCAGTTACTTTATCGGGGTCTCGATCCAAGAGACCCAGTACTTC.

The chain employs TRBV4-1 and TRBJ1-5; 7 bases line up with TRBD1. The ends lost 1 base at V and 6 bases at J; junction bases unmatched: 12. This CDR3 comprises 17 residues. Per germline, CDR1 MGHRA and CDR2 YSYEKL. The DNA for the CDR3 is TGCGCCAGCAGCCAAGGTCTCGTAGCAGGGGGGATTCAGCCCCAGCATTTT. Translating it yields CASSQGLVAGGIQPQHF.

The CDR3, as DNA: TGTGCCAGCAGCAAGGACAGGGCGGGCGCCGGGGAGCTGTTTTTT. It yields the protein CASSKDRAGAGELFF. V is TRBV13 and J is TRBJ2-2; TRBD1 matches at 8 bases. Germline V gives CDR1 PRHDT, CDR2 FYEKMQ (reference sequence). The junction had 8 bases not matched to a gene; V was cut back by 5 bases and J by 6 bases. The CDR3 has 15 residues. The entire variable domain, with the rest obtained from reference TRBV13 and TRBJ2-2, is as follows: AAGVIQSPRHLIKEKRETATLKCYPIPRHDTVYWYQQGPGQDPQFLISFYEKMQSDKGSIPDRFSAQQFSDYHSELNMSSLELGDSALYFCASSKDRAGAGELFFGEGSRLTVL.

A few counts support this clone. The genes are TRBV19 and TRBJ1-2; 7 nucleotides line up with TRBD1. V lost 9 bases, J lost 3 bases, and 13 bases stayed unmatched. Germline CDR1 is LNHDA and CDR2 is SQIVND (reference sequence). The CDR3 sequence is 15 residues long. CDR3 loop: CASRSGTDNYYGYTF. CDR3 sequence (DNA): TGTGCCAGCCGGTCTGGGACAGATAATTACTATGGCTACACCTTC.

This clone was seen only once. V and J are TRBV7-2 and TRBJ2-1, with a tentative D call TRBD1 (5 bases). The V and J ends lost 6 bases and 15 bases respectively, with 15 bases between them. Per the germline V gene, CDR1 is SGHTA and CDR2 is FQGNSA. There are 11 residues in the CDR3. CDR3 protein: CASSSTEPPFF. DNA for the CDR3: TGTGCCAGCAGTTCGACAGAGCCCCCGTTCTTC.

The chain carries TRBV19 and TRBJ1-4, with D possibly TRBD1 on 5 matching bases. This CDR3 has 15 residues. Trimming removed 7 bases at V and 5 bases at J, with 17 bases between. CDR1 LNHDA and CDR2 SQIVND come from the germline V gene (reference sequence). CDR3 region: CASTSVGRGNEKLFF. The CDR3 DNA reads as TGTGCCAGTACCTCCGTGGGTAGGGGAAATGAAAAACTGTTTTTT.

Only a few counts were recorded for this clone. J is TRBJ2-7 and V is TRBV7-9; 8 bases map to TRBD2. There are 14 residues in the CDR3. The germline CDR1 and CDR2 sequences are SEHNR and FQNEAQ (reference sequence). The V and J ends lost 4 bases and 2 bases, in that order; junction bases with no gene match: 4. CDR3 sequence: CASSSGTSTYEQYF. For the CDR3, the DNA is TGTGCCAGCAGCTCCGGGACTAGTACCTACGAGCAGTACTTC.

The V call is TRBV19, the J call TRBJ1-3, with D tentatively TRBD1 (6 bases). The germline V and J ends were trimmed by 6 bases and 2 bases, with 20 bases remaining between them. In germline, CDR1 is LNHDA, CDR2 SQIVND (reference sequence). The CDR3 is 17 residues long. CDR3 amino acids: CASRTTGTRLTGNTIYF. Here the CDR3 DNA reads TGTGCCAGTAGAACGACCGGGACAAGATTAACTGGAAACACCATATATTTT.

This rearrangement joins TRBV19 to TRBJ2-7, with 7 bases that match TRBD1. The CDR3 totals 15 residues. Germline lookup yields CDR1 LNHDA and CDR2 SQIVND (reference sequence). The ends lost 5 bases at V and 0 bases at J; junction bases unmatched: 7. The CDR3 bases are TGTGCCAGTAGTGGACAGGATGGGCTCTCCTACGAGCAGTACTTC. It specifies CASSGQDGLSYEQYF. Full variable domain (outside the CDR3, taken from reference TRBV19 and TRBJ2-7): DGGITQSPKYLFRKEGQNVTLSCEQNLNHDAMYWYRQDPGQGLRLIYYSQIVNDFQKGDIAEGYSVSREKKESFPLTVTSAQKNPTAFYLCASSGQDGLSYEQYFGPGTRLTVT.